This TCR beta chain originates from a study of T cell changes during pregnancy in multiple sclerosis. Measured with immunoSEQ multiplex PCR; TCRdb has only the in-frame clones, and not every one. The sample shows about 44,000 clones, roughly 92% of them seen only once. This CDR3 comprises 15 residues. Between the trimmed V and J ends, which lost 0 bases and 4 bases, there was a span of 12 bases. Germline values: CDR1 LGHNA, CDR2 YSLEER. Source: CD4+ T cells from peripheral blood mononuclear cells, taken in the first trimester of pregnancy. The chain has TRBV4-3 and TRBJ1-2; D call uncertain. This clonotype was obtained from a female donor with multiple sclerosis, enrolled in a pregnancy study. In nucleotides, the CDR3 is TGCGCCAGCAGCCAAGATCGTGGAGCTTCCTATGGCTACACCTTC. Translating it yields CASSQDRGASYGYTF.